The clone carrying this TCR beta chain appeared a few times. Its cognate antigen is unknown. Germline CDR1 and CDR2: SGHKS and YYEKEE (reference sequence). With 1 base removed from V and 3 bases from J, the gap between germline ends came to 14 bases. This CDR3 is built from 15 residues. These data come from a study of T cells after yellow fever vaccination. Overall study: When fractions had low cell numbers, they were prepared with SMART-Seq v4 Ultra Low Input.

Overall study results and limits: A small share of clonotypes appeared in both CD4 and CD8 compartments. Any FACS-sorted repertoire could hold abundant clonotypes that contaminate it from the bulk population.

The TCR cDNA carried a universal primer site and UMIs from 5'RACE template switching. TCRdb reprocessed the 5' RACE reads via MiXCR and lists one record per CDR3 protein. The table has 340,000 or so distinct CDR3 sequences, approximately 12% seen once. This clonotype originated in a man aged 18 to 30 who received the YFV17D yellow fever vaccine. The sequenced sample was CD4+ T cells sorted from PBMCs, obtained 15 days after the yellow fever booster vaccination. This sequence joins TRBV5-5 and TRBJ2-7; D may be TRBD1 or TRBD2 (6 bases each). The CDR3 DNA reads TGTGCCAGCAGCTTGAGGGGGGCGCAGGTCTACGAGCAGTACGTC. Translating it yields CASSLRGAQVYEQYV.